This is a list of T cell receptor beta chains from one sample in a study of tumor-infiltrating lymphocytes in primary liver carcinoma. One entry per CDR3 protein, called by TCRdb with MiXCR from the multiplex PCR reads. The sample carries roughly 180,000 distinct CDR3 sequences, approximately 60% recorded once. Sample: peripheral blood. The receptors originated from a man aged 35 to 55 with primary liver carcinoma and hepatitis B virus infection. Each CDR3 is given with its conserved first and last residue. Each record gives: J gene, V gene, D gene, CDR3 protein. The D gene is left open where the match is weak.

j_call: TRBJ2-1; v_call: TRBV5-6; d_call: .; cdr3_aa: CTSSLYETSYNEQFF
j_call: TRBJ1-2; v_call: TRBV4-2; d_call: TRBD1; cdr3_aa: CASSQPRQTGGHYGYTF
j_call: TRBJ1-2; v_call: TRBV7-9; d_call: .; cdr3_aa: CASSLEQDGHTF
j_call: TRBJ2-5; v_call: TRBV6-6; d_call: .; cdr3_aa: CASSYRGRETQYF
j_call: TRBJ2-3; v_call: TRBV6-1; d_call: TRBD2; cdr3_aa: CASSEVRTSISTDTRYF
j_call: TRBJ2-2; v_call: TRBV12-3/TRBV12-4; d_call: .; cdr3_aa: CASSFGDGELFF
j_call: TRBJ1-1; v_call: TRBV10-3; d_call: .; cdr3_aa: CAISDEVTGTEAFF
j_call: TRBJ1-1; v_call: TRBV10-3; d_call: .; cdr3_aa: CAISDLTLTASFMNTKAFF
j_call: TRBJ2-3; v_call: TRBV11-2; d_call: .; cdr3_aa: CASSLETRDSTDTQYF
j_call: TRBJ2-7; v_call: TRBV10-1; d_call: TRBD2; cdr3_aa: CARTGTSSYEQYF
j_call: TRBJ1-1; v_call: TRBV7-9; d_call: .; cdr3_aa: CASSLVRTATEGEAFF
j_call: TRBJ2-7; v_call: TRBV10-3; d_call: TRBD2; cdr3_aa: CAISYAGTSGLYEQYF
j_call: TRBJ2-1; v_call: TRBV14; d_call: .; cdr3_aa: CASSQEGPYNEQFF
j_call: TRBJ2-7; v_call: TRBV30; d_call: .; cdr3_aa: CAWSSSSYEQYF
j_call: TRBJ2-7; v_call: TRBV5-1; d_call: TRBD2; cdr3_aa: CASSLVGSGRVEQYF
j_call: TRBJ2-1; v_call: TRBV12-3/TRBV12-4; d_call: .; cdr3_aa: CASRLQVSSYNEQFF
j_call: TRBJ1-1; v_call: TRBV7-8; d_call: .; cdr3_aa: CASSSTAEAFF
j_call: TRBJ2-1; v_call: TRBV5-4; d_call: .; cdr3_aa: CTSSLGLAENEQFF
j_call: TRBJ2-7; v_call: TRBV11-2; d_call: TRBD1; cdr3_aa: CASCPTGKVYEQYF